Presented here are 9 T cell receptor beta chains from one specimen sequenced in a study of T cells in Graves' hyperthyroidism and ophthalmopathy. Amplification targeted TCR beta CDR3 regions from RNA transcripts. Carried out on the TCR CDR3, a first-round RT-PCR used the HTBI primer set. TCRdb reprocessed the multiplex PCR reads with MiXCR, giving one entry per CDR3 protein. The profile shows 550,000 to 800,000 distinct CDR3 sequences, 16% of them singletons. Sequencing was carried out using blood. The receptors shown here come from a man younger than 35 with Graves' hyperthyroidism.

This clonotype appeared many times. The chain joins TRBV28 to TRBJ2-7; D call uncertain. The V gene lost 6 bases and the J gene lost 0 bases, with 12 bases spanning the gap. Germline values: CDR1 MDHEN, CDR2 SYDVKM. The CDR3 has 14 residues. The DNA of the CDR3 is TGTGCCAGCAGGACCCTTGAGAGCTCCTACGAGCAGTACTTC. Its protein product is CASRTLESSYEQYF.

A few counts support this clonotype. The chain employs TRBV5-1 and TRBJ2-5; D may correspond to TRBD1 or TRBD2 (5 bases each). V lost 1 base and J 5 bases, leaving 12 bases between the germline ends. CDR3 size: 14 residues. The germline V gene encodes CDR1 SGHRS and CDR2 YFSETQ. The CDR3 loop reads CASSLRGARETQYF. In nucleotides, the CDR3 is TGCGCCAGCAGCTTGAGAGGGGCGAGGGAGACCCAGTACTTC.

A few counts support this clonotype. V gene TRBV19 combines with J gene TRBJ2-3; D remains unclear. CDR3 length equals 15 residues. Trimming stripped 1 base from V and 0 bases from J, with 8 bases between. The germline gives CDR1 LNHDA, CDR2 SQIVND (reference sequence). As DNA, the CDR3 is TGTGCCAGTAGTATAGGGACGTATAGCACAGATACGCAGTATTTT. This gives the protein CASSIGTYSTDTQYF.

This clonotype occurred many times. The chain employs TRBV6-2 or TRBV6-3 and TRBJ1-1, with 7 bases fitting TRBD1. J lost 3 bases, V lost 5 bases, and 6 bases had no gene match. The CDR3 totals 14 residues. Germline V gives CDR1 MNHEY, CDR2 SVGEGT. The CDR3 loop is CASSTDRWDTEAFF. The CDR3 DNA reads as TGTGCCAGCAGTACGGACAGGTGGGACACTGAAGCTTTCTTT.

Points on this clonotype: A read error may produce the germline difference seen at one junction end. The CDR3 protein is CASTMGGYTEQFF. The CDR3 bases are TGCGCCAGCACAATGGGGGGATACACTGAGCAGTTCTTC. V and J are TRBV5-1 and TRBJ2-1; the D gene is possibly TRBD2 (6 bases). Germline V gene lookup returns CDR1 SGHRS and CDR2 YFSETQ. This CDR3 region has 13 residues.

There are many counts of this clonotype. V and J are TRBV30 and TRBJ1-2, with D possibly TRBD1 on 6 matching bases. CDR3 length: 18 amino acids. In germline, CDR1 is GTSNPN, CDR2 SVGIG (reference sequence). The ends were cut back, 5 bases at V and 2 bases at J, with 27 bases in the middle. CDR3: CAWPGGRGTSGENYGYTF. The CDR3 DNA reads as TGTGCCTGGCCCGGTGGCAGGGGCACATCAGGGGAAAACTATGGCTACACCTTC. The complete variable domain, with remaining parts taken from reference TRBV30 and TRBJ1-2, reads SQTIHQWPATLVQPVGSPLSLECTVEGTSNPNLYWYRQAAGRGLQLLFYSVGIGQISSEVPQNLSASRPQDRQFILSSKKLLLSDSGFYLCAWPGGRGTSGENYGYTFGSGTRLTVV.

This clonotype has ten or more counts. CDR3 sequence reads: CASSLGNTRETQYF. CDR3 coding DNA: TGTGCCAGCAGCTTAGGTAACACAAGGGAGACCCAGTACTTC. The gene calls are TRBV7-9 and TRBJ2-5, with D unclear. The CDR3 is made up of 14 amino acids. Trimming pared 1 base from V and 5 bases from J, leaving 11 bases between. In germline, CDR1 is SEHNR, CDR2 FQNEAQ (reference sequence).

For the CDR3, the DNA is TGTGCCAGCGGTATGGGTTTAACCTACGAGCAGTACTTC. Its translation: CASGMGLTYEQYF. The genes are TRBV7-2 and TRBJ2-7, with D unclear. Deletions cut 8 bases from V and 2 bases from J, with 13 bases between. Germline V lookup: CDR1 SGHTA, CDR2 FQGNSA. The length of the CDR3 is 13 residues.

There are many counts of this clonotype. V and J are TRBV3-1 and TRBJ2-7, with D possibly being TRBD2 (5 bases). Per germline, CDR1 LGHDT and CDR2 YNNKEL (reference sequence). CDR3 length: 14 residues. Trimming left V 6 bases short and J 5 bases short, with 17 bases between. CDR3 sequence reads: CASRDTAGINEQYF. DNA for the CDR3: TGTGCCAGCAGAGATACCGCGGGCATCAACGAGCAGTACTTC.